This TCR beta chain was profiled in a study of blood T cell repertoires in COVID-19. Study processing details: Estimates of nucleated cell counts were drawn from the amplification of reference gene primers. Some clones are missing from TCRdb's copy, which holds only in-frame ones; the method was immunoSEQ multiplex PCR. That table is the source of V, J and clone size, and D and trimming were worked out from the DNA. Among roughly 90,000 clones listed, roughly 80% were seen once. Trimming cost V 3 bases and J 12 bases, with 18 bases left between them. The CDR3 sequence is 14 residues long. The germline gives CDR1 MRHNA, CDR2 SNTAGT.

The TCR sequence derives from a woman older than 75 with active or convalescent COVID-19. The sequenced sample consisted of peripheral blood. V usage is TRBV6-4 and J usage is TRBJ2-1; D perhaps matches TRBD1 (6 bases). The CDR3 here is CASSEVTGPSGQFF. CDR3 coding DNA: TGTGCCAGCAGTGAAGTGACAGGACCCAGCGGGCAGTTCTTC.